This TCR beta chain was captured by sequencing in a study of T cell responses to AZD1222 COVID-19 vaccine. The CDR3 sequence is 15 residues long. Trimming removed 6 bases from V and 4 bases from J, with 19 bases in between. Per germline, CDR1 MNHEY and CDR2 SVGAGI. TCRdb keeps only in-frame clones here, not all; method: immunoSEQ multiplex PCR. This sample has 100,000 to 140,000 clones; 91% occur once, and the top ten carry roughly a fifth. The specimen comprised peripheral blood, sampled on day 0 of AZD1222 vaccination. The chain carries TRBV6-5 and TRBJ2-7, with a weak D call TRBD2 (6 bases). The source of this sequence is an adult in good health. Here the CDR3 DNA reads TGTGCCAGCAGCCCCGCCGGCGGGGCCGGATACGAGCAGTACTTC. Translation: CASSPAGGAGYEQYF.